Here is one TCR beta chain with its context. Its antigen remains unidentified. A read error is possible here, since a much larger clone lies one base away. This CDR3 is built from 13 residues. Looked up from germline, CDR1 is SGHRS and CDR2 is YFSETQ. The data were obtained in a study of T cells in Graves' hyperthyroidism and ophthalmopathy. Overall study results and limits: Patients with ophthalmopathy were separated from those with stable hyperthyroidism by a 13 V-J model.

What was amplified from RNA transcripts were TCR beta CDR3 regions. HTBI primers were the set used in a first-round RT-PCR of the TCR CDR3. TCRdb passed the multiplex PCR reads through MiXCR, listing each CDR3 protein once. The profile shows 640,000 or so distinct CDR3 sequences, 14% of them singletons. Sequencing input: blood. V is TRBV5-1 and J is TRBJ2-3, with unresolved D. This sequence was found in a woman aged 18-29 years with Graves' ophthalmopathy. The CDR3, as DNA: TGCGCCAGCAGCGACGTTCGAGCAGATACGCGGTATTTT. The encoded protein is CASSDVRADTRYF.